The 7 T cell receptor beta chains given below trace back to one sample, sequenced in a study of CXCR3-negative and CXCR3-positive naive CD8 T cells. UMI labels and 5' RACE were used to prepare the TRB cDNA libraries. TCRdb re-called the 5' RACE reads; one entry per CDR3 protein, DNA not given. Recorded here are tens of thousands of distinct CDR3 sequences; the top ten clones represent around 0.99%. Sequencing was performed on naive CXCR3- CD8+ T cells from blood. Subset reported: CD45RO-CCR7+CD27+CD95- naive CD8+ T cells lacking CXCR3 (TNR3-). The receptor source for this set is a human donor in good health. Some clones in this sample may be carry-over from other donors' samples.

This chain uses TRBV9 with TRBJ2-7. Germline V gene lookup returns CDR1 SGDLS and CDR2 YYNGEE. The CDR3 extends over 12 amino acids. CDR3 protein: CASSRSAYEQYF.

The J gene is TRBJ2-7, the V gene TRBV27; the D call of TRBD1 rests on TCRdb alone, since no DNA is present to check it. Germline CDR1 and CDR2: MNHEY and SMNVEV (reference sequence). The CDR3 is 14 amino acids. The CDR3 sequence: CASSHRGFTYEQYF.

The chain uses TRBV11-1 and TRBJ1-1; TCRdb outputs TRBD1, but without DNA this stays unchecked. CDR1 is SGHAT and CDR2 is FQDESV in the germline V gene (reference sequence). The CDR3 consists of 17 residues. The CDR3 region is CASSLDPGGVWNTEAFF. Using reference TRBV11-1 and TRBJ1-1 for the parts outside the CDR3, the full variable domain is EAEVAQSPRYKITEKSQAVAFWCDPISGHATLYWYRQILGQGPELLVQFQDESVVDDSQLPKDRFSAERLKGVDSTLKIQPAELGDSAMYLCASSLDPGGVWNTEAFFGQGTRLTVV.

The V call is TRBV3-1, the J call TRBJ2-7. Germline loops: CDR1 LGHDT, CDR2 YNNKEL (reference sequence). This CDR3 region has 14 residues. This chain's CDR3 is CASSQGKTSYEQYF.

The V and J genes are TRBV6-4 and TRBJ2-1; the D call of TRBD2 rests on TCRdb alone, since no DNA is present to check it. Germline V gene data show CDR1 as MRHNA and CDR2 as SNTAGT. This CDR3 has 17 residues. The CDR3 sequence is CASSDSPRLAAYNEQFF.

The rearrangement links TRBV27 to TRBJ1-1. CDR1 is MNHEY and CDR2 is SMNVEV in the germline V gene (reference sequence). The CDR3 has 13 residues. CDR3 amino acids: CASSLFGGTEAFF.

The chain links TRBV5-1 to TRBJ1-1; TCRdb's D gene call, TRBD1, goes unchecked for lack of DNA. Per germline, CDR1 SGHRS and CDR2 YFSETQ. The CDR3 is 17 residues long. This CDR3 is CASSLEARVFRDTEAFF. The full variable domain, rest sourced from reference TRBV5-1 and TRBJ1-1, is KAGVTQTPRYLIKTRGQQVTLSCSPISGHRSVSWYQQTPGQGLQFLFEYFSETQRNKGNFPGRFSGRQFSNSRSEMNVSTLELGDSALYLCASSLEARVFRDTEAFFGQGTRLTVV.